The subject of this entry is one TCR beta chain. The data originate from a study of blood T cell repertoires in COVID-19. Study background: Sample material is recorded as cDNA or gDNA derived from T cells, B-cell-depleted T cells, or PBMCs.

Per the original data handling: Estimation of nucleated cell counts was performed using reference gene primer amplification. The method was immunoSEQ multiplex PCR; TCRdb's version includes in-frame clones alone and lacks a portion of them. That table is the source of V, J and clone size, and D and trimming were worked out from the DNA. The repertoire holds approximately 230,000 clones, with roughly four fifths as singletons. Enrollees, roughly 18 to 90 years old, lived in 24 US areas. Researchers sorted participants into cohorts using their self-reported clinical history. With 4 bases clipped from V and 1 base from J, the junction kept 5 bases outside the gene matches. The germline CDR1 and CDR2 sequences are SEHNR and FQNEAQ (reference sequence). The CDR3 covers 16 residues.

J is TRBJ2-1 and V is TRBV7-9; 9 positions agree with TRBD1. This clonotype was obtained from a man between 40 and 49 years old who had recovered from COVID-19. The sample was PBMCs or T cells enriched from blood (not recorded which). CDR3 residues: CASSSKDRGSYNEQFF. CDR3 DNA: TGTGCCAGCAGCTCTAAAGACAGGGGGTCCTACAATGAGCAGTTCTTC.